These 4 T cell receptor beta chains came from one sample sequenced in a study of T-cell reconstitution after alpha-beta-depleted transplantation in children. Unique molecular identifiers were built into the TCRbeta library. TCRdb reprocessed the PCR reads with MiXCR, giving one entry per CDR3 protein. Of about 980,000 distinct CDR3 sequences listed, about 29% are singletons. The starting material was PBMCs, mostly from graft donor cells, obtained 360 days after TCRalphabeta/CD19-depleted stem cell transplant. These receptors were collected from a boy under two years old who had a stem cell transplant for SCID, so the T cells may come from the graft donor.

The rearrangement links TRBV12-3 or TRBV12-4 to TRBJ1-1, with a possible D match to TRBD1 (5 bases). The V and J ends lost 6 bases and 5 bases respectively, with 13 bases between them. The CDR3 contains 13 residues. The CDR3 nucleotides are TGTGCCAGCAGGCAACAGGTGTGGACTGAAGCTTTCTTT. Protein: CASRQQVWTEAFF.

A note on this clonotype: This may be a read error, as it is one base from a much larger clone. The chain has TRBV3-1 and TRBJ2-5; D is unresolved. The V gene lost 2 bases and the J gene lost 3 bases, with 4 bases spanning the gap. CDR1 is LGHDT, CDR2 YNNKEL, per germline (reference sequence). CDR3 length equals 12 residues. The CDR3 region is CASSQLEETQYF. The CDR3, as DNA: TGTGCCAGCAGCCAACTAGAAGAGACCCAGTACTTC.

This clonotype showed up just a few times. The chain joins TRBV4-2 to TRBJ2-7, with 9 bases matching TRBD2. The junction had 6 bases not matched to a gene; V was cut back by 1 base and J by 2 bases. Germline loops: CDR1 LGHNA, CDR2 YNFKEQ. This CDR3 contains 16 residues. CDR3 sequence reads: CASSQAERGVPYEQYF. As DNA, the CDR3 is TGTGCCAGCAGCCAAGCGGAGCGGGGGGTTCCCTACGAGCAGTACTTC.

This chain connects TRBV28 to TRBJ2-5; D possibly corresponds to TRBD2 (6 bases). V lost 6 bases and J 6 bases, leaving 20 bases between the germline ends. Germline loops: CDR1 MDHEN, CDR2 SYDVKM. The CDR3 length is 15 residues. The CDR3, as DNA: TGTGCCAGCAGCCGGGGGTCGGGCCTGGGGAAGACCCAGTACTTC. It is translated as CASSRGSGLGKTQYF.